This entry is about one TCR beta chain. In the study's own analysis: Amplification with reference gene primers provided the estimates of nucleated cell counts. The table came from immunoSEQ multiplex PCR; TCRdb's copy has only in-frame clones and leaves some out. V and J calls and clone size follow that table, whereas D and trimming were derived from the DNA. This sample yields fewer than 80,000 clones, of which around 84% are seen a single time; roughly 0.94% belongs to the top ten. The data are from a study of blood T cell repertoires in COVID-19. Turning to the study itself: The United States, Italy and Spain provided the acute and convalescent COVID-19 samples. PBMCs, B-cell-depleted T cells, or T cells provided the cDNA or gDNA that made up the material.

The sequence derives from a man in his 70s with acute or convalescent COVID-19. The specimen was peripheral blood.

In DNA, the CDR3 is TGTGCCTGCCTTCCCAGACAGGGGATGGCGAGCAATCAGCCCCAGCATTTT. Translated: CACLPRQGMASNQPQHF. This chain uses TRBV28 with TRBJ1-5; 8 bases agree with TRBD1. Germline CDR1 MDHEN, CDR2 SYDVKM. CDR3 size: 17 residues. After removal of 11 bases from V and 1 base from J, the junction contained 16 bases not matched to a gene. Together with reference TRBV28 and TRBJ1-5, the CDR3 gives the full variable domain: DVKVTQSSRYLVKRTGEKVFLECVQDMDHENMFWYRQDPGLGLRLIYFSYDVKMKEKGDIPEGYSVSREKKERFSLILESASTNQTSMYLCACLPRQGMASNQPQHFGDGTRLSIL.